Below, one T cell receptor beta chain is given with its context. It lacks a known antigen. Base qualities are not recorded, but no much larger clone differs from it by a single base. The sample comes from a study of blood T cell repertoires in COVID-19 (dated by TCRdb to the early 2020s). Regarding the complete study: Collaborator samples came from the United States, Italy and Spain and covered acute and convalescent phases of COVID-19. The material from the prospective study consisted of cDNA or gDNA derived from T cells, B-cell-depleted T cells, or PBMCs. The dataset comprised deeply sampled blood TCRbeta repertoires from subjects exposed to, actively infected with, or recovered from COVID-19. The repertoires were released in a freely available public database meant as a resource for research on the immune response to SARS-CoV-2. Samples were obtained from the ongoing ImmuneRACE study (first 160 participants) and from some 1,200 subjects provided by 6 global collaborators. A de-identified subject ID, COVID-19 status, age in years and sex were almost always included in the sample metadata. Where available, HLA class I and class II types were obtained from metadata supplied by the sample provider rather than from assay-based typing.

TCRbeta CDR3 regions were amplified from genomic DNA using the immunoSEQ Assay, a bias-controlled multiplex PCR. The paper's processing steps were these. Nucleated cell counts per sample were estimated from amplification of reference gene primers within the assay. To quantify the absolute abundance of each unique TCRbeta CDR3 rearrangement, sequence reads were collapsed and filtered. For each sample, productive Simpson clonality was calculated as the square root of Simpson's diversity index across productive rearrangements. The source is immuneACCESS, and TCRdb retained only in-frame sequences with V and J called. Part of the clones is not carried over; for the studies checked, unresolved V genes explain less than half of this, and the remainder is unexplained. Clonal size and the V and J genes are those of that table, whereas D and trimming came from the DNA. This sample holds tens of thousands of clones; approximately 82% were observed only once. In total, the top ten clones hold 10% to 15% of the sample.

The CDR3 runs 15 residues from the cysteine to the phenylalanine. The retained sequence is limited to the CDR3, 45 bases, with the frame set at the first base. Looking up the germline V gene (reference sequence) yields CDR1 LNHNV and CDR2 YYDKDF. V is pruned by 3 bases and J by 0 bases, leaving 2 bases of the junction without a gene match. The collaborating institutions used their own protocols to collect whole blood in K2EDTA tubes. For TCRbeta analysis, collaborators shipped samples as frozen whole blood, isolated PBMCs, or DNA extracted from either of those sample types. Results the study describes overall, beyond this receptor: Clinical and demographic metadata were provided uncurated, with the amount varying by source and participant.

The sequenced material came from peripheral blood. The clonotype originates from a man older than 75 with acute or convalescent COVID-19. This chain is built from TRBV15 and TRBJ1-5; 7 bases in the middle match TRBD1. The CDR3 protein is CATSSGTASNQPQHF. The DNA reads as follows: TGTGCCACCAGCAGCGGGACAGCTAGCAATCAGCCCCAGCATTTT. Full variable domain (CDR3 extended with the reference TRBV15 and TRBJ1-5 proteins): DAMVIQNPRYQVTQFGKPVTLSCSQTLNHNVMYWYQQKSSQAPKLLFHYYDKDFNNEADTPDNFQSRRPNTSFCFLDIRSPGLGDTAMYLCATSSGTASNQPQHFGDGTRLSIL.